This T cell receptor beta chain derives from a study of blood T cell repertoires in COVID-19 (dated by TCRdb to about 2020). Regarding the research as a whole: Collaborator samples came from the United States, Italy and Spain and covered acute and convalescent phases of COVID-19. The material from the prospective study consisted of cDNA or gDNA derived from T cells, B-cell-depleted T cells, or PBMCs. The dataset comprised deeply sampled blood TCRbeta repertoires from subjects exposed to, actively infected with, or recovered from COVID-19. The repertoires were made available in a free public database intended to serve as a resource for research on the immune response to SARS-CoV-2. The samples were drawn from the first 160 participants of the ongoing ImmuneRACE study and from under 1,500 subjects provided by 6 global collaborators. Nearly every sample came with metadata listing a de-identified subject ID, COVID-19 status, age in years and sex. Where available, HLA class I and class II types were taken from metadata supplied by the sample provider and were not determined by assay-based typing.

CDR1 is given as SGHRS and CDR2 as YFSETQ, both from the germline V gene. Counted from cysteine to phenylalanine, this CDR3 has 16 amino acids. Just CDR3 DNA is preserved here, 48 bases in frame from base 1. The germline V and J ends show losses of 4 bases and 4 bases respectively, and no gene match explains 11 bases of the junction. Points the paper makes about the study in general: How much clinical and demographic metadata was included differed by source and by participant, and the metadata was provided uncurated.

The immunoSEQ Assay, a bias-controlled multiplex PCR, was used to amplify TCRbeta CDR3 regions from genomic DNA. In the paper's pipeline: Nucleated cell counts per sample were estimated from amplification of reference gene primers within the assay. Sequence reads were collapsed and filtered to measure the absolute abundance of every unique TCRbeta CDR3 rearrangement. For each sample, productive Simpson clonality was calculated as the square root of Simpson's diversity index over productive rearrangements. The clones in this table, taken by TCRdb from immuneACCESS, are in-frame only. Not every clone is retained; where verified, under half of the shortfall comes from an unresolved V gene, and the cause of the rest is unknown. V and J calls and clone size come straight from that table; D and trimming were deduced from the DNA. This sample has about 380,000 clones in its table, and roughly 91% of those were observed once. Roughly 1.2% of the sample goes to the ten largest clones.

Enrolling through a virtual design, the prospective study's participants ranged in age from roughly 18 to 95 years and lived across some 22 United States geographic areas. In the prospective study, cohorts were assigned on the basis of participant-reported clinical history obtained from a screening survey and a study questionnaire. Recovered participants in ImmuneRACE Cohort 3 were defined as having two consecutive negative NP/OP PCR tests, clearance from a healthcare professional, or resolution of symptoms. In the prospective study, mobile phlebotomists collected whole blood, serum and a nasopharyngeal or oropharyngeal swab from each participant. Prospective study participants could optionally give additional blood draws and questionnaires over an approximately 2-month period. Before DNA extraction, blood samples from the prospective study were shipped at room temperature or frozen. In regard to this clone: The specificity of this receptor is unknown. Base qualities are not provided; no much larger clone lies one nucleotide away.

The sequence derives from a woman aged 18-35 years who had recovered from COVID-19. The chain couples TRBV5-1 to TRBJ1-2, with 9 bases in between that match TRBD1. The sample taken for sequencing was PBMCs or T cells enriched from blood (not recorded which). The CDR3: CASSPGQGNPSYGYTF. The nucleotide sequence reads as follows: TGCGCCAGCAGCCCAGGACAGGGGAATCCTTCCTATGGCTACACCTTC.